These T cell receptor beta chains were read from a single sample in a study of CXCR3-negative and CXCR3-positive naive CD8 T cells. No DNA is given; TCRdb re-called the 5' RACE reads and lists each CDR3 protein once. The sample has around 57,000 distinct CDR3 sequences, and its top ten clones hold 23%. The sample taken for sequencing was memory CD8+ T cells from blood. Receptors originate from a human donor in good health. Some clones in this sample may be carry-over from other donors' samples. The CDR3 runs from the conserved cysteine through the conserved F or W. Clone size is given for some rows only: seen once, a few or many times, or a class if the clone is expanded.

abundance,j_gene,v_gene,CDR3aa
.,TRBJ1-2,TRBV29-1,CSVVRGQDGYTF
.,TRBJ2-7,TRBV5-4,CASSLERLAYEQYF
.,TRBJ1-5,TRBV27,CASSPGADNQPQHF
medium-sized,TRBJ1-1,TRBV7-4,CASSPTTAPGPLNTEAFF
.,TRBJ2-3,TRBV6-5,CASSYSGNRGISTDTQYF
.,TRBJ2-1,TRBV5-5,CASSSPGYNEQFF
medium-sized,TRBJ2-1,TRBV4-2,CASSQEGGAYNEQFF
.,TRBJ2-2,TRBV29-1,CSVQAENTGELFF
.,TRBJ2-5,TRBV7-9,CASSYSPTGNQETQYF
.,TRBJ1-1,TRBV7-9,CASSLFREAFF
.,TRBJ2-2,TRBV6-1,CASSARTGGLGGELFF
.,TRBJ1-6,TRBV6-2/TRBV6-3,CASSYSGREDSPLHF
.,TRBJ1-1,TRBV29-1,CSVVPSLEAFF
.,TRBJ1-1,TRBV19,CASSQDPEAFF
.,TRBJ2-7,TRBV15,CATTGQGAYEQYF
.,TRBJ2-3,TRBV14,CASSQDPGGDTQYF
.,TRBJ2-1,TRBV29-1,CSVELQSYNEQFF
.,TRBJ2-7,TRBV5-1,CASSLVMGLTYEQYF
.,TRBJ2-3,TRBV19,CASSVFAGQSTDTQYF
.,TRBJ1-1,TRBV29-1,CSVRRGGGEVNTEAFF
.,TRBJ2-2,TRBV29-1,CSIEGKENTGELFF
.,TRBJ1-1,TRBV7-2,CASSLPRSMDRSEAFF
.,TRBJ2-1,TRBV13,CASSLEEPTGRNEQFF
.,TRBJ1-1,TRBV11-2,CASSSSQGAINTEAFF
.,TRBJ2-7,TRBV20-1,CSARDATGGSYEQYF
.,TRBJ2-1,TRBV5-1,CASSYGGSDNEQFF
.,TRBJ2-1,TRBV7-8,CASSSTSGGYNEQFF
.,TRBJ1-2,TRBV27,CASSSRSDDNYGYTF
.,TRBJ2-7,TRBV29-1,CSVEGEKDYEQYF
.,TRBJ2-7,TRBV12-3/TRBV12-4,CASSFSEGGMDLNYEQYF
.,TRBJ2-1,TRBV4-1,CASSQDFYNEQFF
.,TRBJ2-1,TRBV29-1,CTTWAHNEQFF
.,TRBJ2-5,TRBV12-3/TRBV12-4,CASSFRGGQETQYF
.,TRBJ2-3,TRBV4-1,CASSQNKLTSGSTDTQYF
.,TRBJ1-1,TRBV21-1,CASSANINTGIDPEAFF